The clone carrying this T cell receptor beta chain has only a few counts. Germline V gene lookup returns CDR1 MNHNY and CDR2 SVGAGI (reference sequence). The CDR3 sequence is 14 residues long. The V gene lost 2 bases and the J gene lost 5 bases, with 10 bases spanning the gap. Seattle researchers signed up patients amid active infection and tracked them longitudinally. The sample comes from a study of blood T cell repertoires in COVID-19. Study at large: Acute-phase and convalescent COVID-19 samples originated in the United States, Italy and Spain.

In the original analysis: The authors estimated nucleated cell counts from reference gene primer amplification. Assay used: immunoSEQ multiplex PCR; TCRdb lists only in-frame clones, some missing. From that table come the V and J calls and clone size; the DNA was used to work out D and trimming. The table lists approximately 200,000 clones, about 84% of them singletons, with about 7.8% in the top ten. The chain links TRBV6-6 to TRBJ2-4; D uncertain. The sequenced material came from peripheral blood. The receptor comes from a woman over 75 with COVID-19, enrolled during active disease. The CDR3 here is CASSYGPLENIQYF. For the CDR3, the DNA is TGTGCCAGCAGTTACGGTCCGTTAGAAAACATTCAGTACTTC.